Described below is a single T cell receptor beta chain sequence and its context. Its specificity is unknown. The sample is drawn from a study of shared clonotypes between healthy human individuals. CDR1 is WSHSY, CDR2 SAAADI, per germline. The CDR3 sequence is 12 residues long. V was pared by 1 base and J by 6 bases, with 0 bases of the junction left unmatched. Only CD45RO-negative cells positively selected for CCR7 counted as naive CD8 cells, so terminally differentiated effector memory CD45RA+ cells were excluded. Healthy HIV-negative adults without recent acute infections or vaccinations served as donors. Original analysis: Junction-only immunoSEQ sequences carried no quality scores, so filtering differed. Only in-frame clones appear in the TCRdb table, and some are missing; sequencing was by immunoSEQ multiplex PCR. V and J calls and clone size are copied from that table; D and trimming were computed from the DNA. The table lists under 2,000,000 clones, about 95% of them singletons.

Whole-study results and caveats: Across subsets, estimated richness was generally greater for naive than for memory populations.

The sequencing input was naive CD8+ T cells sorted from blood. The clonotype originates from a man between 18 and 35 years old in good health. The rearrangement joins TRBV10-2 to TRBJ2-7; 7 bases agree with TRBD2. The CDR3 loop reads CASSEWGGEQYF. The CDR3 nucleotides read TGCGCCAGCAGTGAGTGGGGGGGCGAGCAGTACTTC.